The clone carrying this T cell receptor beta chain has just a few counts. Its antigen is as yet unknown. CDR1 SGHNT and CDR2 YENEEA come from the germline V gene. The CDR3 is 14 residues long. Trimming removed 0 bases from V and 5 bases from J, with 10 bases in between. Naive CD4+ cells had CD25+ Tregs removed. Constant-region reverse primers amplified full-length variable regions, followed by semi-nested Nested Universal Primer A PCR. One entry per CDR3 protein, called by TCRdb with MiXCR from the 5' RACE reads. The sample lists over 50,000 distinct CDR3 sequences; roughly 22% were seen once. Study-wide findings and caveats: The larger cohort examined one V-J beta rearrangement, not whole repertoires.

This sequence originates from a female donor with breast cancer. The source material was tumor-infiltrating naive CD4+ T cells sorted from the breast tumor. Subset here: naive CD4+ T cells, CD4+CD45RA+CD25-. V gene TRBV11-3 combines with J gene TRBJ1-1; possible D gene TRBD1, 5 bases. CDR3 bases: TGTGCCAGCAGCTTAGAGGGGCAAAGGACTGAAGCTTTCTTT. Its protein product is CASSLEGQRTEAFF.